This T cell receptor (beta chain) was identified in a study of CD8 T cells in Susac syndrome. Study information: When their blood was taken, the Susac syndrome patients had either not yet had any therapy, were taking corticosteroids, or were taking intravenous immunoglobulin alone.

Study-level points and caveats: The CD4+ T cell repertoires that were profiled in Susac syndrome showed no clonal expansion.

As for this clonotype: Its antigen is as yet unknown.

RNA totalling roughly 0.45 to 1 ug underwent reverse transcription with random hexamers. Amplification of TCR beta CDR3 used immunoSEQ multiplex PCR across 54 Vbeta and 13 Jbeta. MiXCR, applied by TCRdb to the immunoSEQ multiplex PCR reads, yields one record per CDR3 protein. The sample carries 180,000 or so distinct CDR3 sequences, just under 95% recorded once. Germline values: CDR1 SEHNR, CDR2 FQNEAQ (reference sequence). The V and J ends lost 6 bases and 4 bases, in that order; junction bases with no gene match: 10. CDR3 length: 17 residues. The authors carried out high-throughput sequencing of TCR beta. They applied it to CD8+ and CD4+ T cells obtained from blood.

The source material was CD4+ T cells from PBMCs. The chain employs TRBV7-9 and TRBJ2-5, with TRBD2 identical over 14 bases. This clonotype was sampled from a human donor with Susac syndrome. The CDR3 nucleotides read TGTGCCAGCAGTTCGGACCGACTAGCGGGAGGGCGAGAGACCCAGTACTTC. Its translation is CASSSDRLAGGRETQYF. Using reference TRBV7-9 and TRBJ2-5 for the parts outside the CDR3, the full variable domain is DTGVSQNPRHKITKRGQNVTFRCDPISEHNRLYWYRQTLGQGPEFLTYFQNEAQLEKSRLLSDRFSAERPKGSFSTLEIQRTEQGDSAMYLCASSSDRLAGGRETQYFGPGTRLLVL.